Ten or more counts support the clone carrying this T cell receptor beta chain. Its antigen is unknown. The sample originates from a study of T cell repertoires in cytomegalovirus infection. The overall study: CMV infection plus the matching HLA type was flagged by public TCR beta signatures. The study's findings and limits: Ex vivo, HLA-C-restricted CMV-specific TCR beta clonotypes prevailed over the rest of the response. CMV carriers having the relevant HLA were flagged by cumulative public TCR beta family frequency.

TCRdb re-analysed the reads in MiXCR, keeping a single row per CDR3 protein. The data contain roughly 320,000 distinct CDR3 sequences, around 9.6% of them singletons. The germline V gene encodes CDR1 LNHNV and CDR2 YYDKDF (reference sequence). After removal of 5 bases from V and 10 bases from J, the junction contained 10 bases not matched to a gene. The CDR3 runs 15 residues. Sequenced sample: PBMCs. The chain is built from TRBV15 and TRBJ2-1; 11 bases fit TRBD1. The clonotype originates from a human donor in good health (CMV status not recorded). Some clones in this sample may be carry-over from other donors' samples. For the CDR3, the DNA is TGTGCCACCAGCGGAAGGGACAGGGGGGGATCAGAGCAGTTCTTC. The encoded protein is CATSGRDRGGSEQFF. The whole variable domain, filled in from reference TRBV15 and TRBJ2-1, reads DAMVIQNPRYQVTQFGKPVTLSCSQTLNHNVMYWYQQKSSQAPKLLFHYYDKDFNNEADTPDNFQSRRPNTSFCFLDIRSPGLGDTAMYLCATSGRDRGGSEQFFGPGTRLTVL.